These T cell receptor beta chains were read from a single sample in a study of cytomegalovirus exposure and HLA in healthy donors. The data were produced by immunoSEQ multiplex PCR, yet TCRdb's version contains in-frame clones alone and is incomplete. The sample has just over 150,000 clones; roughly 72% are singletons. Sequencing was done on a sample of PBMCs. All receptors derive from a man aged 35-49 years in good health and CMV-seropositive. The CDR3 runs from the conserved cysteine through the conserved F or W. D genes are given only for firm matches. The size field is filled for only some rows; it gives once, few, many or a size class.

DNA | CDR3 | V | size | J | D
TGTGCCACCAGCAAACAGAGTAACTATGGCTACACCTTC | CATSKQSNYGYTF | TRBV15 | few | TRBJ1-2 | .
TGTGCCAGCAGCTTGGGGGCGGGAGCCGCTAACTATGGCTACACCTTC | CASSLGAGAANYGYTF | TRBV5-6 | . | TRBJ1-2 | .
TGCGCCAGCAGTCCCTTGACAGGGGGAGACGAAAAACTGTTTTTT | CASSPLTGGDEKLFF | TRBV5-1 | . | TRBJ1-4 | TRBD1
TGTGCCAGCAGTTTACCGGGACAGGGGGACTATGGCTACACCTTC | CASSLPGQGDYGYTF | TRBV6-6 | . | TRBJ1-2 | TRBD1
TGTGCCAGCAGCCAAGGGTGGAGTAAACCTCGACCCGGGGAGCTGTTTTTT | CASSQGWSKPRPGELFF | TRBV14 | . | TRBJ2-2 | .
TGTGCCAGCAGCTTGGGAGGGGGGAATTCAGAGACCCAGTACTTC | CASSLGGGNSETQYF | TRBV7-3 | . | TRBJ2-5 | .
TGTGCCAGCAGCTTAGGAGGCAGGGGAACATTTGGCGAGCAGTACTTC | CASSLGGRGTFGEQYF | TRBV7-2 | . | TRBJ2-7 | .
TGTGCCAGCAGTACAGGACAGTGGCTCCAAGAGACCCAGTACTTC | CASSTGQWLQETQYF | TRBV27 | few | TRBJ2-5 | .
TGTGCCAGCAGCTTAGGGGGTGGGGGCCTGAACACTGAAGCTTTCTTT | CASSLGGGGLNTEAFF | TRBV7-9 | few | TRBJ1-1 | .
TGTGCCAGCAGCTTCACAGGGCGATCCTACGAGCAGTACTTC | CASSFTGRSYEQYF | TRBV5-5 | . | TRBJ2-7 | .
TGTGCCAGCAGCCGACCTCAGGGTATTGAATCCTACGAGCAGTACTTC | CASSRPQGIESYEQYF | TRBV7-2 | few | TRBJ2-7 | .
TGTGCCAGCAGTTCAAAGACAGGGACCGGGGAGCTGTTTTTT | CASSSKTGTGELFF | TRBV6-6 | . | TRBJ2-2 | TRBD1
TGTGCCAGCAGCCGAGGCGGGAGTGGGGCTTTCTTT | CASSRGGSGAFF | TRBV7-9 | few | TRBJ1-1 | .
TGTGCCTTCGGGGCGGGGGCCAGGGGCGGGGAGCTGTTTTTT | CAFGAGARGGELFF | TRBV2 | . | TRBJ2-2 | .
TGTGCCAGCAGCCCCGGCGGCAGGGCCACCTACGAGCAGTACTTC | CASSPGGRATYEQYF | TRBV7-8 | . | TRBJ2-7 | .
TGTGCCAGTAGTGTCAGGGGCCTGAATGAGCAGTTCTTC | CASSVRGLNEQFF | TRBV19 | . | TRBJ2-1 | .
TGTGCCAGCAGCCCCCCCGGCACAGATACGCAGTATTTT | CASSPPGTDTQYF | TRBV13 | . | TRBJ2-3 | .
TGTGCCAGCAGCCCCGAGACAGGGGCCACGCAGTATTTT | CASSPETGATQYF | TRBV7-6 | . | TRBJ2-3 | TRBD1
TGTGCCAGCAGCTCCTTCCGGGACAAGAACACCGGGGAGCTGTTTTTT | CASSSFRDKNTGELFF | TRBV7-6 | . | TRBJ2-2 | .
TGTGCCAGCAAGGACAGCAGAGTATACTCCTACAATGAGCAGTTCTTC | CASKDSRVYSYNEQFF | TRBV14 | . | TRBJ2-1 | .
TGTGCCAGCAGCCCCCAGAACACTGAAGCTTTCTTT | CASSPQNTEAFF | TRBV7-9 | few | TRBJ1-1 | .
TGTGCCAGCAGCGCCTTCACAGATACGCAGTATTTT | CASSAFTDTQYF | TRBV9 | . | TRBJ2-3 | .
TGCGCCAGCAGTCATGACAGGGAGGAAAAACTGTTTTTT | CASSHDREEKLFF | TRBV4-3 | . | TRBJ1-4 | TRBD1
TGTGCCAGCAGTTTGGGCAGGGGTTCACCGGGTAGGGGCTACGAGCAGTACTTC | CASSLGRGSPGRGYEQYF | TRBV28 | . | TRBJ2-7 | .
TGTGCCAGCAGCTTAGGGGCCTCCGCCCAGGGCTATGGAAACACCATATATTTT | CASSLGASAQGYGNTIYF | TRBV7-6 | . | TRBJ1-3 | .
TGTGCCAGCAGCGCCGGACAGGGTTTTAGCAGAAACACCATATATTTT | CASSAGQGFSRNTIYF | TRBV9 | . | TRBJ1-3 | TRBD1
TGCAGCGCTACCGGGGGGATGTCTAATCAGCCCCAGCATTTT | CSATGGMSNQPQHF | TRBV29-1 | . | TRBJ1-5 | .
TGCAGCGTTGTTACAGGGGACTATGGCTACACCTTC | CSVVTGDYGYTF | TRBV29-1 | once | TRBJ1-2 | TRBD1
TGTGCCAGCAGTGAAATGGGGACACCGGGGTCGGAGCCCCAGCATTTT | CASSEMGTPGSEPQHF | TRBV2 | once | TRBJ1-5 | .
TGTGCCAGCAGCGTAGCGGGAGGCACCTACGAGCAGTACTTC | CASSVAGGTYEQYF | TRBV9 | once | TRBJ2-7 | TRBD2
TGTGCCAGCAGCAAAGGAAACAGACCGAACACTGAAGCTTTCTTT | CASSKGNRPNTEAFF | TRBV21-1 | . | TRBJ1-1 | .
TGTGCCAGCTCAGGGGGACAAGGAAACACCATATATTTT | CASSGGQGNTIYF | TRBV18 | . | TRBJ1-3 | .
TGTGCCAGCAGCTCGGACAGGGGAATTGGAGAAGCTTTCTTT | CASSSDRGIGEAFF | TRBV5-4 | . | TRBJ1-1 | TRBD1
TGTGCCTGGAGGTACTTGGTGAACACTGAAGCTTTCTTT | CAWRYLVNTEAFF | TRBV30 | . | TRBJ1-1 | .
TGTGCCAGTGGCCAGCGGAGCTCCTATAATTCACCCCTCCACTTT | CASGQRSSYNSPLHF | TRBV19 | . | TRBJ1-6 | .
TGTGCCAGTAGCCAACTCTGGACTAGCGGGGGTAAGACAGATACGCAGTATTTT | CASSQLWTSGGKTDTQYF | TRBV19 | . | TRBJ2-3 | TRBD2
TGTGCCAGCAGTTCAAGGACTAGGTTAAGCGGGGAGCAGTACTTC | CASSSRTRLSGEQYF | TRBV27 | . | TRBJ2-7 | TRBD2
TGTGCCAGCAGCTTGGGACAGTGGACTGAAGCTTTCTTT | CASSLGQWTEAFF | TRBV5-8 | few | TRBJ1-1 | .
TGTGCCAGCAGCTTACTAGCTGGGGCCAACGTCCTGACTTTC | CASSLLAGANVLTF | TRBV7-3 | . | TRBJ2-6 | .
TGTGCCAGCAGTCCCACTCCGGGACAGGGTTACGAGCAGTACTTC | CASSPTPGQGYEQYF | TRBV6-5 | . | TRBJ2-7 | TRBD1
TGTGCCAGCAGTGCTAGACCTAATGAAAAACTGTTTTTT | CASSARPNEKLFF | TRBV6-1 | . | TRBJ1-4 | .
TGTGCCAGCAGCTTAGGGGGCAGCTACAAGGGTGGGGCAGATACGCAGTATTTT | CASSLGGSYKGGADTQYF | TRBV7-8 | few | TRBJ2-3 | .
TGTGCCAGTACCCAGGGACAGGCGGGGAAACTGTTTTTT | CASTQGQAGKLFF | TRBV19 | few | TRBJ1-4 | TRBD1
TGTGCCATCAGTGGAGGGGGCGACGAGCAGTACTTC | CAISGGGDEQYF | TRBV10-3 | . | TRBJ2-7 | TRBD1
TGCGCCAGCAGCTCCCTAGAGGTGAACTATGGCTACACCTTC | CASSSLEVNYGYTF | TRBV5-1 | once | TRBJ1-2 | .
TGTGCCAGCAGCTTGAGAGTGGCCGGACACTCTTTCACTGAAGCTTTCTTT | CASSLRVAGHSFTEAFF | TRBV5-6 | . | TRBJ1-1 | .
TGTGCCAGCAGCTTAGGGGGGGGCGGGTACACTGAAGCTTTCTTT | CASSLGGGGYTEAFF | TRBV7-9 | . | TRBJ1-1 | .
TGCAGCGTTGATGGCCCAGGGGGCCCCTTCCAAGAGACCCAGTACTTC | CSVDGPGGPFQETQYF | TRBV29-1 | . | TRBJ2-5 | TRBD1
TGTGCCAGCAGCTCCCAGGTCGGCCGAGACACCCCTCGCGATGGCTACACCTTC | CASSSQVGRDTPRDGYTF | TRBV5-5 | . | TRBJ1-2 | .
TGCAGCGTGATGGTGACAGGGGTGGGTTCACCCCTCCACTTT | CSVMVTGVGSPLHF | TRBV29-1 | few | TRBJ1-6 | TRBD1
TGTGCCAGCAGTGAACGGGGGGCCCTAGGCTACACCTTC | CASSERGALGYTF | TRBV6-1 | few | TRBJ1-2 | .
TGCACCAGCAGCCAAGGAGGGAGCTCACCCCTCCACTTT | CTSSQGGSSPLHF | TRBV1 | . | TRBJ1-6 | .
TGCGCCAGCAGCCAAGATGTGACAGGGGGCTCTGAAGCTTTCTTT | CASSQDVTGGSEAFF | TRBV4-3 | . | TRBJ1-1 | TRBD1
TGTGCCAGCAGCCCCCTCGGCGACAGAGCTTACACTGAAGCTTTCTTT | CASSPLGDRAYTEAFF | TRBV4-2 | . | TRBJ1-1 | .
TGTGCTAGTGGTTTGGTACTGACTAGCGGGGCAACGCCCTACGAGCAGTACTTC | CASGLVLTSGATPYEQYF | TRBV12-5 | . | TRBJ2-7 | TRBD2